Sequencing of this T cell receptor beta chain was carried out in a study of T cells in Graves' hyperthyroidism and ophthalmopathy. General study findings and limits: A model using 13 V-J features told ophthalmopathy apart from stable hyperthyroidism. Most thyroid clonotypes expanded above 0.001 were also detected in blood.

Germline CDR1 SGHTA, CDR2 FQGTGA. Trimming removed 3 bases at V and 7 bases at J, with 15 bases between. CDR3 length: 15 residues. The authors obtained PBMCs from about 9.5 ml of fresh peripheral blood. Details on this clonotype: Its antigen is as yet unknown.

What was amplified from RNA transcripts were TCR beta CDR3 regions. The HTBI primer set drove a first-round RT-PCR of the TCR CDR3. TCRdb analysed the multiplex PCR reads with MiXCR anew, one entry per CDR3 protein. The sample comprises 250,000 or so distinct CDR3 sequences, more than 14% of which are singletons, and 13% rests with the top ten. This chain joins TRBV7-3 and TRBJ2-2; possibly TRBD1 or TRBD2 for D (6 bases each). The TCR sequence derives from a woman aged 40 to 50 with Graves' hyperthyroidism that later progressed to Graves' ophthalmopathy. The source material was blood. The CDR3 reads CASSFQPGAGGELFF. The CDR3 DNA sequence: TGTGCCAGCAGCTTTCAGCCGGGGGCTGGCGGGGAGCTGTTTTTT.